This entry lists 27 T cell receptor beta chains sequenced from one sample in a study of T cells in women clearing cervical HPV infection. Sequenced by immunoSEQ multiplex PCR; TCRdb stores in-frame clones only, minus some. The sample features fewer than 40,000 clones, with 6.6% in its top ten. Material for sequencing was blood buffy coat. The source of these receptors is a woman between 18 and 75 years old with a cervical HPV16 infection that either progressed to CIN3+ or cleared (not recorded which).

With respect to this clone: The read comes to an end 3 residues before the CDR3 does, leaving the germline J gene to fill in the end. V gene TRBV5-4 combines with J gene TRBJ2-5; D is uncertain. Germline V gene sequence: CDR1 SGHNT, CDR2 YYREEE (reference sequence). The V and J ends lost 4 bases and 0 bases respectively, with 4 bases between them. The length of the CDR3 is 12 residues. CDR3 DNA (partial): TGTGCCAGCAGCATCGACCAAGAGACC. Its protein is CASSIDQET. The whole CDR3 protein reads CASSIDQETQYF.

Points on this clone: The sequenced fragment ends 3 residues before the CDR3 boundary, so the rest is inferred from the germline J gene. The chain carries TRBV19 and TRBJ1-1, with D possibly TRBD1 on 5 matching bases. Looked up from germline, CDR1 is LNHDA and CDR2 is SQIVND (reference sequence). The CDR3 has 15 amino acids. Trimming removed 7 bases at V and 0 bases at J, with 15 bases between. The CDR3: CASIGGGRLNTEAFF. CDR3 DNA, as far as it was read: TGTGCCAGTATCGGGGGAGGGCGATTGAACACTGAA.

In regard to this clone: At one end the junction does not follow the germline gene, possibly because of a read error. The observed sequence ends 3 residues before the CDR3 terminus, with the missing tail filled in from the germline J gene. V is TRBV7-9 and J is TRBJ1-4, with D unclear. CDR3 length: 12 residues. CDR1 is SEHNR, CDR2 FQNEAQ, per germline (reference sequence). The DNA read from the CDR3 is TGTCCCAGCAGCTCGAGCCGTGAAAAA. Residues: CPSSSSREK. The CDR3 as a whole reads CPSSSSREKLFF.

A word on this clone: The read ends 3 residues shy of where the CDR3 ends; the end is completed using the germline J gene. The rearrangement links TRBV7-9 to TRBJ2-3; D unresolved. The CDR3 consists of 12 residues. With 1 base removed from V and 5 bases from J, the gap between germline ends came to 4 bases. Germline V lookup: CDR1 SEHNR, CDR2 FQNEAQ (reference sequence). This CDR3 reads CASSLVGDTQYF. Partial CDR3 DNA: TGTGCCAGCAGCTTAGTCGGAGATACG.

In the case of this clone: The CDR3 goes on 3 residues after the read ends, and that part is filled in from the germline J gene. V and J are TRBV28 and TRBJ2-3; D is undetermined. V dropped 7 bases and J dropped 5 bases, with 16 bases sitting between them. Germline V CDR1 and CDR2: MDHEN, SYDVKM. This CDR3 comprises 14 residues. CDR3 DNA (partial): TGTGCCAGCACCTCCCAGGAGTTCGAAGATACG. This translates into CASTSQEFEDT. The entire CDR3 reads CASTSQEFEDTQYF.

For this clone: The read ends 3 residues shy of where the CDR3 ends; the end is completed using the germline J gene. The chain recombines TRBV5-1 with TRBJ1-6; 8 bases agree with TRBD1. CDR1 is SGHRS, CDR2 YFSETQ, per germline. The CDR3 extends over 16 amino acids. J was trimmed by 4 bases and V by 3 bases; bases with no gene match: 6. The CDR3 region is CASSWTGPNYNSPLHF. CDR3 DNA, as far as it was read: TGCGCCAGCAGCTGGACAGGGCCGAATTATAATTCACCC.

Comment on this clone: The read ends 3 residues early relative to the CDR3; the germline J gene fills the gap. The V and J genes are TRBV20-1 and TRBJ1-5; D not resolved. Per germline, CDR1 DFQATT and CDR2 SNEGSKA (reference sequence). The CDR3 totals 15 residues. Between the trimmed V and J ends, which lost 6 bases and 6 bases, there was a span of 21 bases. CDR3 protein: CSAAPGSLGGQPQHF. Incomplete CDR3 DNA: TGCAGTGCGGCTCCGGGGTCCTTGGGCGGTCAGCCC.

Details on this clone: The read terminates 3 residues ahead of where the CDR3 ends, so the germline J gene completes it. The rearrangement joins TRBV6-1 to TRBJ1-1, with a weak D call TRBD1 (6 bases). Germline V gene sequence: CDR1 MNHNS, CDR2 SASEGT. The CDR3 has 14 amino acids. Between the trimmed V and J ends, which lost 2 bases and 4 bases, there was a span of 11 bases. CDR3 sequence reads: CASSEQGKGTEAFF. The CDR3 DNA, read in part, is TGTGCCAGCAGTGAACAGGGGAAGGGCACTGAA.

CDR3 sequence reads: CSARRGRGAVQTQYF. Partial CDR3 DNA: TGCAGTGCTAGGAGAGGCCGGGGAGCCGTACAGACC. The rearrangement links TRBV20-1 to TRBJ2-5, with D possibly TRBD2 on 5 matching bases. The read halts 3 residues ahead of the CDR3 end, with the missing end drawn from the germline J gene. The CDR3 sequence is 15 residues long. Germline CDR1 DFQATT, CDR2 SNEGSKA (reference sequence). V was trimmed by 3 bases and J by 6 bases, leaving 20 bases between them.

As concerns this clone: Coverage ceases 3 residues before the CDR3 finishes, and the germline J gene fills in the end. The rearrangement uses TRBV20-1 and TRBJ2-3; 15 bases are shared with TRBD2. The germline CDR1 and CDR2 sequences are DFQATT and SNEGSKA (reference sequence). This CDR3 has 18 residues. V was clipped by 0 bases and J by 4 bases; unmatched bases: 8. This CDR3 reads CSARDFYGTSGGPDTQYF. CDR3 bases read: TGCAGTGCTAGAGACTTTTATGGGACTAGCGGGGGGCCAGATACG.

Turning to this clone: The CDR3 extends 3 residues past the end of the read, so its final part is completed from the germline J gene. This chain uses TRBV20-1 with TRBJ1-1, with D perhaps TRBD1 (6 bases). Trimming cost V 7 bases and J 6 bases, with 15 bases left between them. CDR1 is DFQATT and CDR2 is SNEGSKA in the germline V gene (reference sequence). The length of the CDR3 is 12 residues. The CDR3 here is CSVTGNKAEAFF. Incomplete CDR3 DNA: TGCAGTGTCACAGGGAATAAAGCTGAA.

Of note for this clone: The read falls 3 residues short of the CDR3 end, and the missing part is taken from the germline J gene. The chain couples TRBV5-1 to TRBJ2-2; TRBD2 matches at 7 bases. The CDR3 loop spans 15 amino acids. The germline gives CDR1 SGHRS, CDR2 YFSETQ. The V and J ends lost 3 bases and 4 bases, in that order; junction bases with no gene match: 6. The sequenced CDR3 bases are TGCGCCAGCAGCTCAAGGACTAGGAGCACCGGGGAG. Protein product: CASSSRTRSTGE. The entire CDR3 sequence reads CASSSRTRSTGELFF.

Comments on this clone: Sequencing ends 3 residues short of the CDR3 end; the germline J gene provides the rest. V and J are TRBV23-1 and TRBJ1-2; D not resolved. TRBV23-1 is treated as an ORF (open reading frame) with a function not yet certain. CDR3 size: 12 residues. The chain's CDR3 is CANGRGSEGYTF. The sequenced part of the CDR3 DNA is TGCGCCAACGGACGGGGATCGGAGGGC.

Details on this clone: The sequenced fragment ends 3 residues before the CDR3 boundary, so the rest is inferred from the germline J gene. The chain links TRBV6-1 to TRBJ1-6; weak D call: TRBD1 (5 bases). Germline V gives CDR1 MNHNS, CDR2 SASEGT. The CDR3 totals 15 residues. The CDR3: CASSEVAGLDSALHF. The sequenced CDR3 bases are TGTGCCAGCAGTGAAGTCGCAGGGTTGGATTCGGCC.

Points on this clone: The CDR3 extends 3 residues past the end of the read, so its final part is completed from the germline J gene. The gene calls are TRBV20-1 and TRBJ1-5, with a weak D call TRBD1 (5 bases). The CDR3 runs 14 residues. Germline assignment: CDR1 DFQATT and CDR2 SNEGSKA (reference sequence). V was cut by 0 bases and J by 2 bases, with 8 bases left in between. CDR3 loop: CSARDRVGNQPQHF. The part of the CDR3 DNA that was read is TGCAGTGCTAGAGACAGGGTAGGCAATCAGCCC.

As regards this clone: The read comes to an end 3 residues before the CDR3 does, leaving the germline J gene to fill in the end. The gene calls are TRBV5-4 and TRBJ1-2; 9 bases match TRBD1. This CDR3 contains 15 residues. The J segment lost 3 bases and the V segment lost 4 bases, leaving 7 bases of the junction unmatched. Germline V lookup: CDR1 SGHNT, CDR2 YYREEE (reference sequence). CDR3 region: CASSRARDRDYGYTF. Incomplete CDR3 DNA: TGTGCCAGCAGCCGAGCCCGGGACAGGGACTATGGC.

On this clone itself: The read falls 3 residues short of the CDR3 end, and the missing part is taken from the germline J gene. J is TRBJ1-1 and V is TRBV7-3, with 8 positions matching TRBD1. V lost 5 bases and J lost 5; bases outside the gene matches: 7. Germline V CDR1 and CDR2: SGHTA, FQGTGA. The CDR3 consists of 14 residues. The CDR3 bases that were read are TGTGCCAGCAGCCCGCAGGGGGCCCGGACTGAA. This translates into CASSPQGARTE. The CDR3 in its entirety is CASSPQGARTEAFF.

Worth noting for this clone: The read stops 3 residues short of the end of the CDR3; the missing end is completed from the germline J gene. This chain connects TRBV2 to TRBJ2-2; no reliable D call. This CDR3 has 13 amino acids. The germline CDR1 and CDR2 sequences are SNHLY and FYNNEI. The ends were cut back, 8 bases at V and 4 bases at J, with 11 bases in the middle. Incomplete CDR3 DNA: TGTGCCAGCCGTCCCCAAGGCACCGGGGAG. This codes for CASRPQGTGE. The full CDR3 sequence reads CASRPQGTGELFF.

Notes on this clone: The read finishes 3 residues shy of the CDR3 end, and the germline J gene is used to complete it. This sequence joins TRBV4-2 and TRBJ1-4; D is unresolved. Trimming took off 4 bases at V and 2 bases at J, with 14 bases between the two ends. Per the germline V gene, CDR1 is LGHNA and CDR2 is YNFKEQ. The CDR3 consists of 16 residues. The CDR3 region is CASSLAALGTNEKLFF. The sequenced part of the CDR3 DNA is TGTGCCAGCAGCCTCGCGGCCCTCGGGACTAATGAAAAA.

With respect to this clone: Read coverage stops 3 residues before the CDR3 terminus; the germline J gene supplies the remainder. This chain joins TRBV28 and TRBJ2-1, with D maybe TRBD1 (5 bases). The V and J ends lost 5 bases and 8 bases respectively, with 31 bases between them. The CDR3 has 19 amino acids. Germline values: CDR1 MDHEN, CDR2 SYDVKM. The CDR3: CASSPVLPPWGNQQDEQFF. CDR3 bases read: TGTGCCAGCAGTCCAGTATTGCCCCCTTGGGGCAATCAGCAGGATGAG.

A word on this clone: The sequenced fragment ends 3 residues before the CDR3 boundary, so the rest is inferred from the germline J gene. The rearrangement uses TRBV19 and TRBJ1-1; TRBD1 is a possible D gene (5 bases). Looked up from germline, CDR1 is LNHDA and CDR2 is SQIVND (reference sequence). The CDR3 contains 15 residues. Deletions cut 6 bases from V and 1 base from J, with 15 bases between. This chain's CDR3 is CASRETDTRNTEAFF. Incomplete CDR3 DNA: TGTGCCAGTAGGGAGACGGACACCAGGAACACTGAA.

With regard to this clone: The CDR3 end falls 3 residues outside the read, so it is completed with the germline J gene. The chain is built from TRBV5-1 and TRBJ2-3; 8 bases fit TRBD1. Germline V gene data show CDR1 as SGHRS and CDR2 as YFSETQ. V lost 0 bases, J lost 2 bases, and 2 bases stayed unmatched. This CDR3 spans 15 amino acids. CDR3 DNA, as far as it was read: TGCGCCAGCAGCTTGGGGACAGGGCTCACAGATACG. Translating it yields CASSLGTGLTDT. The full CDR3 protein reads CASSLGTGLTDTQYF.

With respect to this clone: Sequencing ends 3 residues short of the CDR3 end; the germline J gene provides the rest. The chain recombines TRBV5-1 with TRBJ1-5, with D perhaps TRBD1 (6 bases). Germline CDR1 SGHRS, CDR2 YFSETQ. Trimming stripped 9 bases from V and 0 bases from J, with 19 bases between. The CDR3 loop spans 16 amino acids. The CDR3 bases that were read are TGCGCCACCCTTCTCCGCGAGGGGGATAGCAATCAGCCC. Its translation is CATLLREGDSNQP. The full CDR3 protein is CATLLREGDSNQPQHF.

A remark on this clone: The CDR3 goes on 3 residues after the read ends, and that part is filled in from the germline J gene. The chain couples TRBV2 to TRBJ1-4; 7 bases line up with TRBD1. V gave up 8 bases and J gave up 7 bases; unmatched junction bases: 13. CDR3 length equals 15 residues. Germline CDR1 and CDR2: SNHLY and FYNNEI. The DNA read from the CDR3 is TGTGCCAGCTCCTTACACCGGGACAGAAGTGAAAAA. Its translation is CASSLHRDRSEK. The entire CDR3 protein is CASSLHRDRSEKLFF.

Comment on this clone: The read ends 3 residues before the CDR3 terminus; that terminus is restored from the germline J gene. This chain connects TRBV20-1 to TRBJ1-2, with TRBD1 as a possible D gene (5 bases). The CDR3 covers 15 residues. The germline gives CDR1 DFQATT, CDR2 SNEGSKA (reference sequence). Trimming removed 2 bases from V and 2 bases from J, with 15 bases in between. The CDR3 DNA, read in part, is TGCAGTGCTAGACGGACATCTTGGGGCAACTATGGC. Translation gives CSARRTSWGNYG. In full, the CDR3 reads CSARRTSWGNYGYTF.

For this clone: The read terminates 3 residues ahead of where the CDR3 ends, so the germline J gene completes it. V is TRBV25-1 and J is TRBJ1-3, with TRBD1 as a possible D gene (5 bases). This CDR3 is 12 amino acids long. CDR1 is MGHDK, CDR2 SYGVNS, per germline. Trimming pared 11 bases from V and 2 bases from J, leaving 10 bases between. CDR3 sequence reads: CACGGAGNTIYF. The covered CDR3 bases are TGTGCCTGTGGGGGGGCTGGAAACACC.

Worth noting for this clone: The DNA ends 3 residues before the CDR3 does, and the rest of the CDR3 is filled in from the germline J gene. The rearrangement links TRBV13 to TRBJ2-1, with 7 bases fitting TRBD2. CDR3 length: 14 amino acids. Germline V gene data show CDR1 as PRHDT and CDR2 as FYEKMQ (reference sequence). With 0 bases clipped from V and 7 bases from J, the junction kept 3 bases outside the gene matches. CDR3: CASSLGRLANEQFF. The covered CDR3 bases are TGTGCCAGCAGCTTAGGAAGACTAGCAAATGAG.